This entry features one T cell receptor (beta chain) sequence. The entry originates in a study of blood T cell repertoires in COVID-19. At the level of the study: The United States, Italy and Spain were the sources of the acute and convalescent COVID-19 samples. T cells, B-cell-depleted T cells, or PBMCs supplied cDNA or gDNA.

CDR3 length: 16 amino acids. V dropped 10 bases and J dropped 0 bases, with 16 bases sitting between them. The germline V gene encodes CDR1 MNHNY and CDR2 SVGAGI (reference sequence). Per the original data handling: Nucleated cell number was recorded as an estimate derived from reference gene primer amplification. Data came from immunoSEQ multiplex PCR; TCRdb stores just in-frame clones and leaves some out. The DNA gave D and trimming, while V, J and clone size come from that table. This sample carries 150,000 to 200,000 clones, approximately 78% of them seen once, and the ten largest clones take about a tenth.

Sequences were obtained from peripheral blood. The chain uses TRBV6-6 and TRBJ2-6; D not certain. The TCR was taken from a human donor in a cohort sampled during active COVID-19. CDR3 in DNA: TGTGCCATTCTACTCACCCGTGACTCTGGGGCCAACGTCCTGACTTTC. Its protein product is CAILLTRDSGANVLTF.